Presented here are 6 T cell receptor beta chains from one specimen sequenced in a study of blood T cell repertoires in COVID-19. Sequenced by immunoSEQ multiplex PCR; TCRdb stores in-frame clones only, minus some. This table holds over 130,000 clones, around 90% found once. The sequenced sample was peripheral blood. These receptors came from an elderly woman with acute or convalescent COVID-19.

The V gene is TRBV5-1, the J gene TRBJ1-3; tentative D call: TRBD1 (5 bases). CDR3 length: 18 residues. Germline V gene lookup returns CDR1 SGHRS and CDR2 YFSETQ. The germline V and J ends were trimmed by 4 bases and 2 bases, with 22 bases remaining between them. The CDR3 region has the DNA TGCGCCAGCAGCCTAATTGGCGGACACATTTATGCTGGAAACACCATATATTTT. It translates to CASSLIGGHIYAGNTIYF. Filled out from reference TRBV5-1 and TRBJ1-3, the complete variable domain reads KAGVTQTPRYLIKTRGQQVTLSCSPISGHRSVSWYQQTPGQGLQFLFEYFSETQRNKGNFPGRFSGRQFSNSRSEMNVSTLELGDSALYLCASSLIGGHIYAGNTIYFGEGSWLTVV.

The J gene is TRBJ1-3, the V gene TRBV3-1 (or the pseudogene TRBV3-2); D is ambiguous. This CDR3 spans 14 amino acids. Germline CDR1 reads LGHDT; CDR2 reads YNNKEL (reference sequence). Trimming took off 1 base at V and 2 bases at J, with 6 bases between the two ends. CDR3 in DNA: TGTGCCAGCAGCCAAGCCGGGGCTGGAAACACCATATATTTT. It codes for CASSQAGAGNTIYF.

This chain uses TRBV25-1 with TRBJ2-1; perhaps TRBD2 as D (5 bases). Deletions cut 1 base from V and 7 bases from J, with 11 bases between. Looked up from germline, CDR1 is MGHDK and CDR2 is SYGVNS. The CDR3 is made up of 14 amino acids. The DNA of the CDR3 is TGTGCCAGCAGTGAATCCGGGGTGGTGAATGAGCAGTTCTTC. This codes for CASSESGVVNEQFF.

The rearrangement uses TRBV9 and TRBJ1-6; weak D call: TRBD1 (5 bases). CDR3 length equals 15 residues. Germline CDR1 reads SGDLS; CDR2 reads YYNGEE. Deletions cut 0 bases from V and 12 bases from J, with 16 bases between. CDR3 sequence (DNA): TGTGCCAGCAGCGTAGGGGACGGCCGGGGGGGACCCCTCCACTTT. It codes for CASSVGDGRGGPLHF.

The chain combines TRBV7-2 with TRBJ1-1, with TRBD1 identical over 8 bases. Germline V lookup: CDR1 SGHTA, CDR2 FQGNSA. The CDR3 extends over 15 amino acids. The ends lost 5 bases at V and 0 bases at J; junction bases unmatched: 5. In DNA form, the CDR3 reads TGTGCCAGCAGCCTAACGGGACAGGTGAACACTGAAGCTTTCTTT. This codes for CASSLTGQVNTEAFF. Looking up the rest from reference TRBV7-2 and TRBJ1-1 gives the full variable domain: GAGVSQSPSNKVTEKGKDVELRCDPISGHTALYWYRQSLGQGLEFLIYFQGNSAPDKSGLPSDRFSAERTGGSVSTLTIQRTQQEDSAVYLCASSLTGQVNTEAFFGQGTRLTVV.

CDR3 nucleotides: TGCGCCAGCAGCTTGGCCGGGACAGGGGGCCTTGAAGCTTTCTTT. It translates to CASSLAGTGGLEAFF. The chain uses TRBV5-1 and TRBJ1-1; 12 bases line up with TRBD1. Germline trimming cut 0 bases from V and 7 bases from J; bases unmatched to any gene: 4. This CDR3 spans 15 amino acids. Germline V gene lookup returns CDR1 SGHRS and CDR2 YFSETQ. The variable domain in full, completed from reference TRBV5-1 and TRBJ1-1, reads KAGVTQTPRYLIKTRGQQVTLSCSPISGHRSVSWYQQTPGQGLQFLFEYFSETQRNKGNFPGRFSGRQFSNSRSEMNVSTLELGDSALYLCASSLAGTGGLEAFFGQGTRLTVV.